Following are 11 T cell receptor beta chains from one sample sequenced in a study of PD-1 blockade in classical Hodgkin lymphoma (dated by TCRdb to 2018 to 2021). The sample's time point label is to be understood as: cycle 4 day 1 (C4D1), after 5 to 7 weeks of nivolumab. Every trial patient had relapsed after autologous stem cell transplantation, and cohorts A, B and C differed in prior brentuximab vedotin exposure. Library preparation employed the immunoSEQ multiplex PCR assay. In TCRdb, the immuneACCESS table is reduced to in-frame sequences with V and J assigned. These tables do not hold every clone; where another copy was compared, an unresolved V gene accounts for under half, and the others remain unexplained. The sample includes approximately 22,000 clones, with over 60% observed a single time. The ten largest clones take up 15% to 20% of the sample. Sequenced material: peripheral blood mononuclear cells (PBMCs), taken before the fourth cycle of nivolumab. All receptors come from a human donor with classical Hodgkin lymphoma.

This chain links TRBV27 with TRBJ2-5; 13 bases map to TRBD2. Germline loops: CDR1 MNHEY, CDR2 SMNVEV (reference sequence). V shed 5 bases, J shed 9 bases, and the junction held 15 bases outside the gene matches. The CDR3 is 17 residues long. CDR3 nucleotides: TGTGCCAGCAGTACGATCCTGGGACTAGCGGGGCGCGGGGCCCAGTACTTC. This translates into CASSTILGLAGRGAQYF.

The chain recombines TRBV7-2 with TRBJ2-2; possibly TRBD2 for D (5 bases). Germline V CDR1 and CDR2: SGHTA, FQGNSA. The CDR3 is 14 residues long. V lost 1 base and J lost 4, with 7 bases in between. In nucleotides, the CDR3 is TGTGCCAGCAGCTTAGGGGCGGGCACCGGGGAGCTGTTTTTT. It codes for CASSLGAGTGELFF.

By share, this clone ranks as medium-sized. The chain uses TRBV7-9 and TRBJ1-3; TRBD1 aligns across 9 bases. The J segment lost 7 bases and the V segment lost 6 bases, leaving 13 bases of the junction unmatched. Germline V gene data show CDR1 as SEHNR and CDR2 as FQNEAQ (reference sequence). This CDR3 has 16 residues. The CDR3 loop reads CASSYYGTGFVNTIYF. Written as DNA, the CDR3 is TGTGCCAGCAGTTACTACGGGACAGGGTTCGTTAACACCATATATTTT.

There are a few counts of this clone. The chain recombines TRBV6-1 with TRBJ1-1; no reliable D call. The germline gives CDR1 MNHNS, CDR2 SASEGT. The CDR3 has 13 amino acids. The V end was cut by 7 bases, the J end by 2 bases, with 11 bases between. This CDR3 reads CASITGRNTEAFF. The CDR3 nucleotides read TGTGCCAGCATAACGGGCAGAAACACTGAAGCTTTCTTT.

The chain combines TRBV28 with TRBJ2-3, with 8 bases aligning to TRBD2. CDR1 and CDR2 from the germline V gene are MDHEN and SYDVKM. V lost 3 bases to trimming and J lost 2 bases; unmatched junction nucleotides: 13. There are 18 residues in the CDR3. The CDR3 here is CASSFPSTGGGPTDTQYF. The DNA for the CDR3 is TGTGCCAGCAGTTTCCCCTCTACTGGCGGGGGGCCCACAGATACGCAGTATTTT.

The gene calls are TRBV15 and TRBJ1-2; D call uncertain. The germline V gene encodes CDR1 LNHNV and CDR2 YYDKDF (reference sequence). V was cut by 0 bases and J by 8 bases, with 16 bases left in between. The CDR3 loop spans 15 amino acids. CDR3 sequence: CATSRDLPRSSGYTF. The CDR3 nucleotides are TGTGCCACCAGCAGAGATCTACCCCGAAGCAGCGGCTACACCTTC.

V gene TRBV5-1 combines with J gene TRBJ1-4; no firm D call. Trimming removed 0 bases from V and 0 bases from J, with 0 bases in between. Germline CDR1 and CDR2: SGHRS and YFSETQ. The CDR3 runs 13 residues. CDR3: CASSLATNEKLFF. The CDR3 region has the DNA TGCGCCAGCAGCTTGGCAACTAATGAAAAACTGTTTTTT.

The V gene is TRBV9, the J gene TRBJ1-4; 9 bases match TRBD1. The CDR3 has 15 amino acids. Germline assignment: CDR1 SGDLS and CDR2 YYNGEE. The ends lost 4 bases at V and 7 bases at J; junction bases unmatched: 8. The CDR3 DNA sequence: TGTGCCAGCAGCCCAACACAGGGGGCTAGTGAAAAACTGTTTTTT. Its translation: CASSPTQGASEKLFF.

This chain uses TRBV18 with TRBJ1-3; the D gene is possibly TRBD1 (6 bases). Looked up from germline, CDR1 is KGHSH and CDR2 is LQKENI. V was shortened by 3 bases and J by 4 bases, with 16 bases between the two germline ends. The CDR3 contains 16 residues. The CDR3 DNA reads TGTGCCAGCTCACCCGAACAGGGCCTAATCGGAAACACCATATATTTT. It specifies CASSPEQGLIGNTIYF.

This clone was seen just once. V is TRBV19 and J is TRBJ1-2; D not certain. V dropped 6 bases and J dropped 8 bases, with 19 bases sitting between them. The germline CDR1 and CDR2 sequences are LNHDA and SQIVND (reference sequence). CDR3 length: 14 amino acids. The CDR3 loop reads CASRDPGERRGYTF. The CDR3, as DNA: TGTGCCAGTAGGGACCCCGGGGAACGGCGGGGCTACACCTTC.

This rearrangement joins TRBV5-1 to TRBJ2-2; 7 bases line up with TRBD2. This CDR3 region has 15 residues. The germline V gene has CDR1 SGHRS and CDR2 YFSETQ. V lost 0 bases to trimming and J lost 3 bases; unmatched junction nucleotides: 2. Written as DNA, the CDR3 is TGCGCCAGCAGCTTGGCCAGCGGGGACACCGGGGAGCTGTTTTTT. Translating it yields CASSLASGDTGELFF. The whole variable domain, remainder taken from reference TRBV5-1 and TRBJ2-2, is KAGVTQTPRYLIKTRGQQVTLSCSPISGHRSVSWYQQTPGQGLQFLFEYFSETQRNKGNFPGRFSGRQFSNSRSEMNVSTLELGDSALYLCASSLASGDTGELFFGEGSRLTVL.